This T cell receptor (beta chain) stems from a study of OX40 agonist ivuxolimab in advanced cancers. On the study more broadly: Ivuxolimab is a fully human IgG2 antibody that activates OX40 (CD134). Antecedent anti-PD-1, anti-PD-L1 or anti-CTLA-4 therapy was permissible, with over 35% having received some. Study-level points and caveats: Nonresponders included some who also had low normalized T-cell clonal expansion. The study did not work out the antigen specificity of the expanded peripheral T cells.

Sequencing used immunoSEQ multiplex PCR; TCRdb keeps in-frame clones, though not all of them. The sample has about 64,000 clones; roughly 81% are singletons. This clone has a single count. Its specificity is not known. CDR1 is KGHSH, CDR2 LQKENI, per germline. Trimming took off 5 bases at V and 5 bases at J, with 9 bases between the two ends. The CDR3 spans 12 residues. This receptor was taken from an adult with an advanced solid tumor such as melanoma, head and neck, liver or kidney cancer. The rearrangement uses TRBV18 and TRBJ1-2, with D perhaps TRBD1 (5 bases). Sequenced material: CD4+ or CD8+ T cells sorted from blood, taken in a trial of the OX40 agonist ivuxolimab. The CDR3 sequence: CASSTDRYGYTF. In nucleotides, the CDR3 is TGTGCCAGCTCAACTGACAGATATGGCTACACCTTC.